The 25 T cell receptor beta chains reported below all come from one sample, sequenced in a study of human T cells and chemical hapten exposure. Each CDR3 protein is one row after TCRdb ran MiXCR on the RACE reads. The sample contains roughly 90,000 distinct CDR3 sequences, 9.6% of which appear only once. The time point here: pre-sensitization, week 0. Treatment indicated: therapeutic diphenylcyclopropenone sensitization with weekly scalp DPC. The sequencing used whole blood, collected in connection with sensitization to the hapten diphenylcyclopropenone (DPC). The receptors here all came from a woman between 35 and 50 years old with alopecia areata. Some clones in this sample may be carry-over from other donors' samples.

The table lists this clonotype with many counts. This chain links TRBV11-2 with TRBJ2-3, with TRBD1 matching 8 bases. Germline V CDR1 and CDR2: SGHAT, FQNNGV. Trimming at V came to 1 base and at J to 2 bases, leaving 8 bases not matched to a gene. This CDR3 is 17 amino acids long. CDR3 DNA sequence: TGTGCCAGCAGCTTAGGGCCCCAGGGGGCTCCCACAGATACGCAGTATTTT. Its translation: CASSLGPQGAPTDTQYF. Combining the CDR3 with reference TRBV11-2 and TRBJ2-3 gives the whole variable domain EAGVAQSPRYKIIEKRQSVAFWCNPISGHATLYWYQQILGQGPKLLIQFQNNGVVDDSQLPKDRFSAERLKGVDSTLKIQPAKLEDSAVYLCASSLGPQGAPTDTQYFGPGTRLTVL.

The CDR3 loop is CASSGQGGGEQYF. CDR3 sequence (DNA): TGTGCCAGCAGTGGACAGGGTGGTGGCGAGCAGTACTTC. This chain links TRBV12-3 or TRBV12-4 with TRBJ2-7, with 8 nucleotides matching TRBD1. V was clipped by 5 bases and J by 6 bases; unmatched bases: 6. The CDR3 is made up of 13 amino acids.

The chain is built from TRBV10-3 and TRBJ1-2; TRBD1 is a possible D gene (6 bases). Germline V gene data show CDR1 as ENHRY and CDR2 as SYGVKD. This CDR3 has 12 residues. With 0 bases removed from V and 8 bases from J, the gap between germline ends came to 7 bases. CDR3 nucleotide sequence: TGTGCCATCAGTGAGTCGGGGGCCGGCTACACCTTC. The encoded protein is CAISESGAGYTF.

In its sample, this clonotype was seen many times. This rearrangement joins TRBV14 to TRBJ2-2; D gene unclear. Per the germline V gene, CDR1 is SGHDN and CDR2 is FVKESK. V was cut by 8 bases and J by 0 bases, with 19 bases left in between. This CDR3 has 17 amino acids. The DNA for the CDR3 is TGTGCCAGCCGGGCTGGTTGGACGCTTTCGAACACCGGGGAGCTGTTTTTT. Translation: CASRAGWTLSNTGELFF.

A remark on this clonotype: Relative to the germline gene, one junction end is altered; a read error may explain this. This chain joins TRBV3-1 and TRBJ2-5, with TRBD2 matching 9 bases. The CDR3 extends over 15 amino acids. The germline CDR1 and CDR2 sequences are LGHDT and YNNKEL (reference sequence). CDR3 in DNA: TGTGCCAGCAGCCATGGCGGGGGGGCCAGAGAGACCCGGTACTTC. As protein: CASSHGGGARETRYF.

The rearrangement links TRBV20-1 to TRBJ2-3; 8 bases are shared with TRBD2. Germline V lookup: CDR1 DFQATT, CDR2 SNEGSKA (reference sequence). The CDR3 has 21 residues. V was clipped by 0 bases and J by 0 bases; unmatched bases: 20. The CDR3 protein is CSARDPQWTGTSEFSTDTQYF. CDR3 coding DNA: TGCAGTGCTAGAGATCCCCAGTGGACCGGGACTAGTGAGTTCAGCACAGATACGCAGTATTTT.

This clonotype has a count of ten or more. This chain links TRBV7-6 with TRBJ1-1; no reliable D call. Germline values: CDR1 SGHVS, CDR2 FNYEAQ. The CDR3 extends over 15 amino acids. The germline V and J ends were trimmed by 1 base and 2 bases, with 11 bases remaining between them. CDR3 loop: CASSLDTGPNTEAFF. CDR3 in DNA: TGTGCCAGCAGCTTAGACACCGGACCCAACACTGAAGCTTTCTTT. Using reference TRBV7-6 and TRBJ1-1 for the parts outside the CDR3, the full variable domain is GAGVSQSPRYKVTKRGQDVALRCDPISGHVSLYWYRQALGQGPEFLTYFNYEAQQDKSGLPNDRFSAERPEGSISTLTIQRTEQRDSAMYRCASSLDTGPNTEAFFGQGTRLTVV.

This chain links TRBV7-2 with TRBJ2-2; no clear D. Germline V gene sequence: CDR1 SGHTA, CDR2 FQGNSA. V was cut by 3 bases and J by 9 bases, with 8 bases left in between. The CDR3 loop spans 12 amino acids. DNA of the CDR3: TGTGCCAGCAGCTTTATGGGCAGGGAGCTGTTTTTT. Translation gives CASSFMGRELFF.

The chain links TRBV6-6 to TRBJ2-7, with 8 bases identical to TRBD1. The J segment lost 6 bases and the V segment lost 9 bases, leaving 16 bases of the junction unmatched. Germline CDR1 MNHNY, CDR2 SVGAGI (reference sequence). This CDR3 spans 15 amino acids. Written as DNA, the CDR3 is TGTGCCAGTTATTGGCGGGCAGGGGGCGCTTCCGAGCAGTACTTC. The encoded protein is CASYWRAGGASEQYF.

This clonotype was seen at least ten times. The rearrangement links TRBV10-3 to TRBJ2-2; TRBD1 might be the D (6 bases). V dropped 4 bases and J dropped 5 bases, with 14 bases sitting between them. Germline V gives CDR1 ENHRY, CDR2 SYGVKD. This CDR3 contains 15 residues. The CDR3 DNA is TGTGCCATCAGTGTGCGTGATCAGGGGACCGGGGAGCTGTTTTTT. Translating gives CAISVRDQGTGELFF.

The J gene is TRBJ1-5, the V gene TRBV20-1, with TRBD1 matching 7 bases. CDR3 length: 14 residues. The junction had 8 bases not matched to a gene; V was cut back by 6 bases and J by 3 bases. CDR1 DFQATT and CDR2 SNEGSKA come from the germline V gene (reference sequence). CDR3 loop: CSAQGDQNNQPQHF. As DNA, the CDR3 is TGCAGTGCCCAGGGGGACCAGAACAATCAGCCCCAGCATTTT.

This clonotype was observed many times. The V gene is TRBV20-1, the J gene TRBJ2-3, with 11 bases identical to TRBD2. The V gene's germline CDR1 is DFQATT and CDR2 SNEGSKA (reference sequence). This CDR3 comprises 15 residues. V was clipped by 5 bases and J by 0 bases; unmatched bases: 4. CDR3 sequence (DNA): TGCAGTGCTGGTAGCGGGGGGGGTAGCACAGATACGCAGTATTTT. Its protein is CSAGSGGGSTDTQYF.

This clonotype was observed at least ten times. J is TRBJ2-3 and V is TRBV10-3; TRBD2 is a possible D gene (5 bases). CDR3 length equals 13 residues. The ends were cut back, 4 bases at V and 6 bases at J, with 11 bases in the middle. Germline CDR1 reads ENHRY; CDR2 reads SYGVKD. In DNA, the CDR3 is TGTGCCATCAGTGGAGGAGTAGCGGATACGCAGTATTTT. Translation: CAISGGVADTQYF.

There are many counts of this clonotype. This chain joins TRBV5-1 and TRBJ2-1, with 11 bases fitting TRBD1. Losses at the gene ends were 7 bases for V and 8 bases for J; bases not matched to a gene: 11. From germline, CDR1 is SGHRS and CDR2 YFSETQ. The CDR3 totals 15 residues. CDR3 bases: TGCGCCAGCTTCAATCCGGGACAGGGGGTACATGAGCAGTTCTTC. It specifies CASFNPGQGVHEQFF.

This clonotype appeared a few times. The chain links TRBV12-3 or TRBV12-4 to TRBJ1-5, with D tentatively TRBD1 (5 bases). V was pared by 3 bases and J by 3 bases, with 12 bases between. CDR3 length equals 15 residues. The CDR3 spells CASSFLGALNQPQHF. CDR3 DNA: TGTGCCAGCAGTTTTTTAGGGGCACTCAATCAGCCCCAGCATTTT.

V is TRBV5-4 and J is TRBJ2-3, with D possibly matching TRBD1 (6 bases). The CDR3 runs to 16 residues. The V gene's germline CDR1 is SGHNT and CDR2 YYREEE (reference sequence). V was trimmed by 4 bases and J by 0 bases, leaving 15 bases between them. The CDR3 loop is CASSRRQALSTDTQYF. The CDR3 DNA sequence: TGTGCCAGCAGCCGACGACAGGCGCTAAGCACAGATACGCAGTATTTT.

This clonotype was observed many times. Compared with germline, one end of the junction differs, possibly owing to a read error. The chain joins TRBV7-2 to TRBJ1-4; 9 nucleotides agree with TRBD1. This CDR3 has 14 amino acids. Germline V gives CDR1 SGHTA, CDR2 FQGNSA. The CDR3 is CASSSGTGIAPPVF. CDR3 DNA: TGTGCCAGCAGCTCCGGGACAGGGATAGCTCCTCCCGTTTTT. Supplemented by reference TRBV7-2 and TRBJ1-4, the full variable domain reads GAGVSQSPSNKVTEKGKDVELRCDPISGHTALYWYRQSLGQGLEFLIYFQGNSAPDKSGLPSDRFSAERTGGSVSTLTIQRTQQEDSAVYLCASSSGTGIAPPVFGSGTQLSVL.

This clonotype appeared many times. The CDR3 sequence: CATRGGGASTDTQYF. Here the CDR3 DNA reads TGTGCCACCCGGGGCGGGGGGGCAAGCACAGATACGCAGTATTTT. The chain recombines TRBV27 with TRBJ2-3, with 9 nucleotides matching TRBD2. The CDR3 contains 15 residues. V shed 10 bases, J shed 0 bases, and the junction held 8 bases outside the gene matches. CDR1 and CDR2 (germline): MNHEY, SMNVEV (reference sequence).

This clonotype was seen ten or more times. This rearrangement joins TRBV6-4 to TRBJ2-1; D perhaps matches TRBD2 (6 bases). This CDR3 region has 16 residues. The V gene lost 4 bases and the J gene lost 1 base, with 14 bases spanning the gap. In germline, CDR1 is MRHNA, CDR2 SNTAGT. The CDR3 DNA reads as TGTGCCAGCAGTGTGAACATGGGGGGATCCTACAATGAGCAGTTCTTC. The encoded protein is CASSVNMGGSYNEQFF.

Only a few counts were recorded for this clonotype. This rearrangement joins TRBV3-1 to TRBJ1-2; D is uncertain. V lost 0 bases, J lost 2 bases, and 7 bases lay in between. CDR1 is LGHDT, CDR2 YNNKEL, per germline (reference sequence). This CDR3 spans 14 amino acids. The CDR3 DNA reads TGTGCCAGCAGCCAAGAAGGCAGCAACTATGGCTACACCTTC. It encodes CASSQEGSNYGYTF.

In its sample, this clonotype was seen many times. The CDR3: CASRTPGLAGTYEQYF. As DNA, the CDR3 is TGTGCCAGCAGGACCCCGGGACTAGCGGGAACCTACGAGCAGTACTTC. This sequence joins TRBV28 and TRBJ2-7, with TRBD2 identical over 13 bases. The CDR3 length is 16 residues. V was clipped by 6 bases and J by 2 bases; unmatched bases: 7. Germline V gene lookup returns CDR1 MDHEN and CDR2 SYDVKM.

A note on this clonotype: A much larger clone lies one base from this, so it may be a read error. This sequence joins TRBV9 and TRBJ1-6; 7 bases map to TRBD1. The CDR3 runs to 13 residues. Losses at the gene ends were 9 bases for V and 4 bases for J; bases not matched to a gene: 4. From germline, CDR1 is SGDLS and CDR2 YYNGEE. CDR3 nucleotides: TGTGCCACCTCGGACAGGTATAATTCACCCCTCCACTTT. Translated, it gives CATSDRYNSPLHF.

CDR3 coding DNA: TGTGCCAGCATGGCGGGAGGGCCGGGTGATACGCAGTATTTT. Translated, it gives CASMAGGPGDTQYF. The chain recombines TRBV2 with TRBJ2-3, with 9 bases aligning to TRBD2. After removal of 7 bases from V and 6 bases from J, the junction contained 8 bases not matched to a gene. This CDR3 is built from 14 residues. Germline V CDR1 and CDR2: SNHLY, FYNNEI.

This clonotype occurred many times. The chain links TRBV2 to TRBJ1-5; D is perhaps TRBD1 (5 bases). This CDR3 contains 13 residues. In germline, CDR1 is SNHLY, CDR2 FYNNEI. Trimming left V 4 bases short and J 7 bases short, with 11 bases between. As DNA, the CDR3 is TGTGCCAGCAGTGGGTCCGGGGACCAGCCCCAGCATTTT. Translated: CASSGSGDQPQHF. The full variable domain, completed using reference TRBV2 and TRBJ1-5, is EPEVTQTPSHQVTQMGQEVILRCVPISNHLYFYWYRQILGQKVEFLVSFYNNEISEKSEIFDDQFSVERPDGSNFTLKIRSTKLEDSAMYFCASSGSGDQPQHFGDGTRLSIL.

At least ten counts were recorded for this clonotype. The V gene is TRBV20-1, the J gene TRBJ2-5, with D maybe TRBD1 (5 bases). The ends were cut back, 0 bases at V and 2 bases at J, with 16 bases in the middle. Per germline, CDR1 DFQATT and CDR2 SNEGSKA (reference sequence). The CDR3 runs to 16 residues. The CDR3 DNA reads as TGCAGTGCTAGAGATGTCCCAGGGCGCCTGCAAGAGACCCAGTACTTC. Protein sequence: CSARDVPGRLQETQYF.